This T cell receptor (beta chain) was captured in a study of prognosis after radiotherapy for stage I lung cancer. Genomic DNA was the source, and TCR beta CDR3 was amplified from it by two-round multiplex PCR. TRBV and TRBJ genes each had their own specific primers in first-round PCR. TCRdb independently ran MiXCR on the multiplex PCR reads; one entry per CDR3 protein. The sample lists approximately 31,000 distinct CDR3 sequences, 40% to 50% occurring once. This CDR3 region has 14 residues. V lost 0 bases to trimming and J lost 4 bases; unmatched junction nucleotides: 2. Germline-derived CDR1 and CDR2 are SEHNR and FQNEAQ (reference sequence).

Sequenced here: PBMCs, sampled before or after stereotactic body radiation therapy (not recorded which). The receptor was derived from a donor at least 50 years old with non-small cell lung cancer. This sequence joins TRBV7-9 and TRBJ2-7; TRBD2 matches 8 bases. The DNA of the CDR3 is TGTGCCAGCAGCTTAGCGGGACTAGGGTACGAGCAGTACTTC. This sequence encodes CASSLAGLGYEQYF. Looking up the rest from reference TRBV7-9 and TRBJ2-7 gives the full variable domain: DTGVSQNPRHKITKRGQNVTFRCDPISEHNRLYWYRQTLGQGPEFLTYFQNEAQLEKSRLLSDRFSAERPKGSFSTLEIQRTEQGDSAMYLCASSLAGLGYEQYFGPGTRLTVT.